This T cell receptor (beta chain) was found in a study of Graves' ophthalmopathy and Graves' hyperthyroidism. The study, taken as a whole, reports: Sensitivity of about 70% and specificity of roughly 78% were achieved by the model that predicted ophthalmopathy progression. In separating ophthalmopathy from stable hyperthyroidism, a 13-signature model achieved roughly 87% sensitivity and 65% to 84% specificity.

The CDR3 has 18 amino acids. Trimming removed 0 bases at V and 3 bases at J, with 18 bases between. Germline V gene sequence: CDR1 SQVTM, CDR2 ANQGSEA. From RNA, the CDR3 regions of TCR beta chains were amplified and sequenced. RT-PCR was first run with HTBI primers, then multiplex PCR in a second round. TCRdb re-called the multiplex PCR reads through MiXCR, storing one row per CDR3 protein. The sample comprises 450,000 to 600,000 distinct CDR3 sequences, just under 40% of which are singletons, and about 4% rests with the top ten. Many counts were recorded for this clonotype. Its antigen is currently unknown. The study excluded patients with other autoimmune diseases, uncontrolled infections, pregnancy or lactation. Serum thyroxine and TRAb, along with clinical symptoms, thyroid ultrasound and orbital computed tomography, were what diagnosis relied on.

The rearrangement uses TRBV29-1 and TRBJ2-6; tentatively, D is TRBD1 or TRBD2 (5 bases each). This clonotype was obtained from an adult man with Graves' hyperthyroidism. The specimen sequenced was peripheral blood or thyroid tissue (not recorded which). The CDR3 is CSVEEVGNPRGGANVLTF. The CDR3 bases are TGCAGCGTTGAAGAAGTGGGGAACCCGAGGGGTGGGGCCAACGTCCTGACTTTC.